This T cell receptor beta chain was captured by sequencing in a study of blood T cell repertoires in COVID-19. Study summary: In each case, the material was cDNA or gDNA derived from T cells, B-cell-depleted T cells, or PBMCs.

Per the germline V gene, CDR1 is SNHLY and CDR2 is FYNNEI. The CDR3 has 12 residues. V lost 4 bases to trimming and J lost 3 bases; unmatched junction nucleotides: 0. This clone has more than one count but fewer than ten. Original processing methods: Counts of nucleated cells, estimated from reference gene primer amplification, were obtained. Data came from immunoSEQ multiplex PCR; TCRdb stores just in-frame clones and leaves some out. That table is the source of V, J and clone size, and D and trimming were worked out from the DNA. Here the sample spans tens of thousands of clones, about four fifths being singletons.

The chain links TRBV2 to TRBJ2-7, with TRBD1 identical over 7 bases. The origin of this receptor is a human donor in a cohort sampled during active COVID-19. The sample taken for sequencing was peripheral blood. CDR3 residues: CASSGQGYEQYF. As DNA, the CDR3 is TGTGCCAGCAGTGGACAGGGCTACGAGCAGTACTTC.